This T cell receptor beta chain was retrieved from a study of T cells in localized non-small cell lung cancer. Study outcomes and limitations: Heterogeneity within the tumor remains possible, as just one region underwent sequencing. Paired adjacent lung recovered a median roughly 56 of the top 100 tumor clones.

This clone showed up just once. Its antigen is currently unknown. The repertoire was sequenced with immunoSEQ multiplex PCR; TCRdb's copy has only in-frame clones and lacks some. The table shows 70,000 to 85,000 clones, with 65% to 85% occurring only once. The CDR3 has 15 residues. The V end was cut by 6 bases, the J end by 2 bases, with 13 bases between. CDR1 is MDHEN and CDR2 is SYDVKM in the germline V gene. Sample: peripheral blood, taken before any cancer treatment. V and J are TRBV28 and TRBJ1-4; D is ambiguous. The TCR comes from a female donor aged 60 or older with stage I lung adenocarcinoma. CDR3 sequence (DNA): TGTGCCAGCAGCGGTCGGGGTTACACTAATGAAAAACTGTTTTTT. Amino acids: CASSGRGYTNEKLFF.